The 4 T cell receptor beta chains reported below all come from one sample, sequenced in a study of OX40 agonist ivuxolimab in advanced cancers. Repertoires were generated with immunoSEQ multiplex PCR, while TCRdb's copy carries only in-frame clones and drops some. The sample consists of some 80,000 clones, approximately 89% of them appearing once. Source: CD4+ or CD8+ T cells sorted from blood, taken in a trial of the OX40 agonist ivuxolimab. Receptor source: an adult with an advanced solid tumor such as melanoma, head and neck, liver or kidney cancer.

The chain recombines TRBV5-1 with TRBJ1-2, with D maybe TRBD1 (5 bases). This CDR3 comprises 14 residues. CDR1 is SGHRS, CDR2 YFSETQ, per germline. Trimming took 1 base from V and 8 from J, leaving 15 bases between them. The CDR3 loop is CASSLKEGRDGYTF. In nucleotides, the CDR3 is TGCGCCAGCAGCTTGAAAGAGGGCAGGGACGGCTACACCTTC.

This rearrangement joins TRBV2 to TRBJ2-3, with 9 positions matching TRBD2. Per the germline V gene, CDR1 is SNHLY and CDR2 is FYNNEI. Trimming removed 7 bases from V and 3 bases from J; junction bases left unmatched: 14. The CDR3 runs to 17 residues. The CDR3, as DNA: TGTGCCAGCATCACGGGCCTAGCGGGGCCTCGGACAGATACGCAGTATTTT. This encodes CASITGLAGPRTDTQYF.

This clone was detected only once. This rearrangement joins TRBV5-4 to TRBJ2-1; no definite D call. The CDR3 runs to 13 residues. Trimming shortened V by 0 bases and J by 10 bases, and 11 bases separated the two germline ends. The germline V gene has CDR1 SGHNT and CDR2 YYREEE (reference sequence). CDR3 loop: CASSLADQGEQFF. The CDR3, as DNA: TGTGCCAGCAGCTTGGCGGACCAAGGGGAGCAGTTCTTC.

CDR3 protein: CASSNNAGVDIQYF. As DNA, the CDR3 is TGTGCCAGCAGTAATAACGCGGGGGTGGACATTCAGTACTTC. The chain is built from TRBV5-6 and TRBJ2-4, with 7 bases that match TRBD2. V dropped 5 bases and J dropped 8; count of bases not matched to a gene: 10. Germline V CDR1 and CDR2: SGHDT, YYEEEE. This CDR3 region has 14 residues.